The next 11 T cell receptor beta chains were all read from a single sample in a study of early T cells in non-severe SARS-CoV-2 infection. A single record per CDR3 protein comes from TCRdb applying MiXCR to the 5' RACE reads. In the table there are about 80,000 distinct CDR3 sequences, around 11% of which are singletons. Sequencing was carried out using whole blood. Every receptor here comes from an adult who was a healthcare worker with PCR-confirmed SARS-CoV-2 infection or an uninfected control (not recorded which).

CDR3 sequence (DNA): TGCAGCGCTACGTGGACAGGGCCAGATACGCAGTATTTT. It yields the protein CSATWTGPDTQYF. The rearrangement uses TRBV29-1 and TRBJ2-3; TRBD1 matches 8 bases. The germline V gene encodes CDR1 SQVTM and CDR2 ANQGSEA. Trimming at V came to 7 bases and at J to 4 bases, leaving 7 bases not matched to a gene. The CDR3 contains 13 residues.

The chain uses TRBV7-3 and TRBJ2-1, with 7 nucleotides matching TRBD1. Germline loops: CDR1 SGHTA, CDR2 FQGTGA. V lost 4 bases and J lost 8; bases outside the gene matches: 8. The CDR3 sequence is 14 residues long. CDR3 bases: TGTGCCAGCAGCTCCGGACAGGCCCGGGATGAGCAGTTCTTC. Translation: CASSSGQARDEQFF.

This clonotype occurred many times. The rearrangement links TRBV18 to TRBJ2-1; TRBD2 agrees at 12 bases. The CDR3 length is 15 residues. In germline, CDR1 is KGHSH, CDR2 LQKENI. V trimming: 4 bases; J trimming: 3 bases; junction bases outside the gene matches: 1. The chain's CDR3 is CASSQTSGGYNEQFF. CDR3 DNA: TGTGCCAGCTCACAGACTAGCGGGGGCTACAATGAGCAGTTCTTC.

This clonotype was picked up a small number of times. CDR3 nucleotide sequence: TGCAGTGCTCCGGTATTGAACACTGAAGCTTTCTTT. Its protein product is CSAPVLNTEAFF. This chain connects TRBV20-1 to TRBJ1-1, with D unclear. The germline V and J ends were trimmed by 5 bases and 0 bases, with 7 bases remaining between them. This CDR3 contains 12 residues. Germline assignment: CDR1 DFQATT and CDR2 SNEGSKA (reference sequence).

The chain joins TRBV6-1 to TRBJ1-6; D possibly corresponds to TRBD1 (5 bases). The germline V gene encodes CDR1 MNHNS and CDR2 SASEGT. The CDR3 contains 15 residues. Trimming removed 6 bases from V and 12 bases from J, with 21 bases in between. The CDR3 spells CASRVVRGGEKPLHF. CDR3 nucleotides: TGTGCCAGCAGGGTAGTCCGGGGAGGGGAAAAACCCCTCCACTTT.

This clonotype was found many times. The genes are TRBV7-8 and TRBJ2-3; D remains unclear. CDR1 SGHVS and CDR2 FQNEAQ come from the germline V gene. V was trimmed by 5 bases and J by 3 bases, leaving 12 bases between them. The CDR3 loop spans 14 amino acids. CDR3 residues: CASSLARSTDTQYF. The CDR3 DNA reads as TGTGCCAGCAGCCTCGCTAGGAGTACAGATACGCAGTATTTT.

The count of this clonotype is one. A much larger clone lies a single base off, so this may be a read error. CDR3 residues: CACSSGQGRQETQYF. CDR3 sequence (DNA): TGTGCCTGCAGTTCCGGTCAGGGACGGCAAGAGACCCAGTACTTC. This sequence joins TRBV12-3 or TRBV12-4 and TRBJ2-5; either TRBD1 or TRBD2 may fit D (5 bases each). The CDR3 consists of 15 residues.

This clonotype has a handful of counts. The genes are TRBV6-5 and TRBJ1-5; D unclear. The CDR3 is 13 residues long. Germline CDR1 is MNHEY and CDR2 is SVGAGI. The V end lost 0 bases, the J end lost 6 bases, and 6 bases lay between the germline ends. Here the CDR3 DNA reads TGTGCCAGCAGTTACTCAGAGGGTCAGCCCCAGCATTTT. Its translation: CASSYSEGQPQHF.

V usage is TRBV3-1 and J usage is TRBJ1-1, with D perhaps TRBD1 (6 bases). Per germline, CDR1 LGHDT and CDR2 YNNKEL (reference sequence). Trimming removed 2 bases at V and 5 bases at J, with 12 bases between. This CDR3 has 14 amino acids. The CDR3 is CASSQLGGETEAFF. CDR3 in DNA: TGTGCCAGCAGCCAACTCGGGGGCGAAACTGAAGCTTTCTTT.

Turning to this clonotype: A single base separates this from a much larger clone, so it may be a read error. The rearrangement links TRBV6-5 to TRBJ1-2, with 7 bases identical to TRBD1. Germline V lookup: CDR1 MNHEY, CDR2 SVGAGI. The CDR3 is 12 residues long. For the CDR3, the DNA is TGTGCCAGCACCAGACAGGGAGGAGGCTACATCTTC. It specifies CASTRQGGGYIF.

This clonotype came up a few times. This sequence joins TRBV20-1 and TRBJ2-2; 9 nucleotides align to TRBD1. The CDR3 extends over 12 amino acids. The V gene end was trimmed by 6 bases and the J gene end by 7 bases; junction bases not matched to a gene: 3. The V gene's germline CDR1 is DFQATT and CDR2 SNEGSKA (reference sequence). The CDR3 DNA reads as TGCAGTGCAGGGGACAGGGACGGGGAGCTGTTTTTT. This gives the protein CSAGDRDGELFF.